The entry below gives a single T cell receptor (beta chain) sequence along with its context. The sample comes from a study of control samples from healthy donors and cancer patients. TCRdb's copy holds only in-frame clones and misses some; the assay was immunoSEQ multiplex PCR. The sample yields 80,000 to 100,000 clones, about 90% seen once. Sequenced sample: blood. This TCR derives from a man between 25 and 39 years old in good health.

As DNA, the CDR3 is TGTGCCAGCACCCCACAGGGCGGGGGTCAGCCCCAGCATTTT. Its translation: CASTPQGGGQPQHF. The J gene is TRBJ1-5, the V gene TRBV2; maybe TRBD1 (6 bases). The CDR3 runs to 14 residues. V was cut by 7 bases and J by 6 bases, with 16 bases left in between. Germline loops: CDR1 SNHLY, CDR2 FYNNEI.